The clone carrying this T cell receptor beta chain turned up a few times. The target antigen is unknown. The data belong to a study of Ad26.COV2.S vaccination and SARS-CoV-2 variants. The wider study: Recipients of Ad26.COV2.S got it intramuscularly, once or twice 56 days apart.

The treatment here: about 20 received Ad26.COV2.S at low or high dose, single or two shots; 5 received placebo; per-sample allocation not given. Each sample was drawn 63 days after the first injection (of vaccine or placebo). A Boston adult aged 18-55 years was the donor. What was given as vaccine was an Ad26 vector encoding Wuhan-strain SARS-CoV-2 spike. Only in-frame clones appear in the TCRdb table, and some are missing; sequencing was by immunoSEQ multiplex PCR. The data show some 250,000 clones, with around 89% seen just once and around 10% held by the top ten. Whole-study findings and limits: Breadth, reportedly substantial, characterized the spike-specific CD8+ and CD4+ T cell responses after vaccination.

The CDR3 is made up of 15 amino acids. V dropped 4 bases and J dropped 6; count of bases not matched to a gene: 8. CDR1 and CDR2 from the germline V gene are SGHTA and FQGTGA. The material sequenced was peripheral blood, taken in a trial of Ad26.COV2.S vaccine versus placebo. This receptor was taken from a person between 18 and 65 years old who received the Ad26.COV2.S COVID-19 vaccine or a placebo. This chain uses TRBV7-3 with TRBJ2-2; 7 positions agree with TRBD2. CDR3 amino acids: CASSSGLGESGELFF. The CDR3 DNA reads TGTGCCAGCAGCTCTGGACTAGGTGAATCCGGGGAGCTGTTTTTT.